This TCR beta chain was recovered during a study of monozygotic twins with cystic fibrosis. Study information: With roughly 16 PCR cycles, barcoded libraries came from about 3.2 micrograms of fragmented DNA.

As concerns this clone: Antigen unknown.

This CDR3 region has 13 residues. Germline V gene sequence: CDR1 SGHNT, CDR2 YYREEE (reference sequence). Trimming removed 5 bases at V and 1 base at J, with 9 bases between. This table comes from immunoSEQ multiplex PCR, and its TCRdb copy is limited to in-frame clones, with some not included. Among some 33,000 clones listed, 85% to 95% were seen once. General observations from the study: Clonality was generally low (median about 0.01), higher in the most severe patients.

This chain connects TRBV5-4 to TRBJ1-1; no clear D. Sequencing input: blood. The TCR originated in a boy younger than 10 with cystic fibrosis. The DNA for the CDR3 is TGTGCCAGCAGGAACGGGCAGAACACTGAAGCTTTCTTT. It specifies CASRNGQNTEAFF.